This T cell receptor beta chain was profiled in a study of blood T cell repertoires in COVID-19. The CDR3 length is 14 residues. Germline V gene data show CDR1 as SGHAT and CDR2 as FQNNGV. V was trimmed by 3 bases and J by 5 bases, leaving 13 bases between them. Source study methods: Reference gene primer amplification in the assay estimated nucleated cell counts. Sequencing used immunoSEQ multiplex PCR; TCRdb keeps in-frame clones, though not all of them. V and J calls and clone size are as listed in that table; D and trimming were resolved from the DNA. This sample carries 200,000 or so clones, around 84% of them seen once, and the ten largest clones take about 5.1%.

This receptor was taken from an older woman who had recovered from COVID-19. The material sequenced was peripheral blood. The chain links TRBV11-2 to TRBJ1-1; the D gene is possibly TRBD1 (5 bases). The CDR3 region has the DNA TGTGCCAGCAGCTTGGGGGGATGGAGGACTGAAGCTTTCTTT. Translation gives CASSLGGWRTEAFF.